This T cell receptor beta chain was observed in a study of blood T cell repertoires in COVID-19. Across the study: PBMCs, B-cell-depleted T cells, or T cells were the source of the cDNA or gDNA that made up the material.

Germline V gives CDR1 LNHDA, CDR2 SQIVND (reference sequence). V shed 6 bases and J 3 bases; nucleotides not matched to a gene: 8. CDR3 length equals 14 residues. Followed over time, Seattle patients had been enrolled while infection was active. Authors' analysis steps: Nucleated cell number was recorded as an estimate derived from reference gene primer amplification. This table comes from immunoSEQ multiplex PCR, and its TCRdb copy is limited to in-frame clones, with some not included. V and J calls and clone size follow that table, whereas D and trimming were derived from the DNA. The data show about 480,000 clones, less than 90% seen once.

The chain links TRBV19 to TRBJ2-7; 7 positions agree with TRBD2. This TCR was sampled from a woman aged 45-59 years with COVID-19, enrolled during active disease. Sequencing was performed on peripheral blood. CDR3 region: CASRSDGLVYEQYF. The DNA of the CDR3 is TGTGCCAGTAGGTCAGACGGACTAGTCTACGAGCAGTACTTC.